The source of this T cell receptor beta chain is a study of cytomegalovirus exposure and HLA in healthy donors. General observations from the study: Presence/absence analyses supposed approximately even sequencing depth among donors. A few CMV-associated chains were confirmed in vitro to be specific for CMV antigens.

Germline values: CDR1 MDHEN, CDR2 SYDVKM. The J segment lost 1 base and the V segment lost 1 base, leaving 1 base of the junction unmatched. This CDR3 spans 15 amino acids. Primers for the PCR totalled 60 Vbeta and 13 Jbeta. Per the original data handling: Approximately 9.9 million of tens of millions of unique TCR beta chains were shared, per a later count. The data were produced by immunoSEQ multiplex PCR, yet TCRdb's version contains in-frame clones alone and is incomplete. Clone size and the V and J calls come from that table; the DNA yielded D and trimming. This table lists 70,000 to 80,000 clones. As for this clone: Its antigen is still unknown.

Sequences were obtained from PBMCs. The sequence came from a man aged 40-49 years in good health and CMV-seronegative. The chain links TRBV28 to TRBJ2-3, with 8 bases fitting TRBD1. The CDR3 region has the DNA TGTGCCAGCAGTTTATACAGGGGGGGCACAGATACGCAGTATTTT. Translated, it gives CASSLYRGGTDTQYF.